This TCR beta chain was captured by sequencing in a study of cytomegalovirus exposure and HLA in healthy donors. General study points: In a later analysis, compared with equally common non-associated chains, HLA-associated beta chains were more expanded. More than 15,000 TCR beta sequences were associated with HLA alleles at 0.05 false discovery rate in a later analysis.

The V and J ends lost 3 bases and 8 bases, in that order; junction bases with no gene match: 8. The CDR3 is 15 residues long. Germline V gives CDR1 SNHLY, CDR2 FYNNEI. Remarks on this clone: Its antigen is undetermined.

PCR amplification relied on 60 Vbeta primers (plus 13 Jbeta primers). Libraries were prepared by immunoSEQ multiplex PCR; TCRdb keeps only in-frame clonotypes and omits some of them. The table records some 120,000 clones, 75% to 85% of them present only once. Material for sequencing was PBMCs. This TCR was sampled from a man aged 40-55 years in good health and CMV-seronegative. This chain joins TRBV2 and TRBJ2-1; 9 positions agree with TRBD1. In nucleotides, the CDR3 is TGTGCCAGCAGTGACGTACAGGGGGCTTTTGATGAGCAGTTCTTC. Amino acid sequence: CASSDVQGAFDEQFF. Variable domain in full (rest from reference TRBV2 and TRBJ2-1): EPEVTQTPSHQVTQMGQEVILRCVPISNHLYFYWYRQILGQKVEFLVSFYNNEISEKSEIFDDQFSVERPDGSNFTLKIRSTKLEDSAMYFCASSDVQGAFDEQFFGPGTRLTVL.